Below, one T cell receptor (beta chain) is given with its context. V shed 3 bases and J 4 bases; nucleotides not matched to a gene: 6. This CDR3 region has 15 residues. Germline CDR1 and CDR2: MNHEY and SMNVEV (reference sequence). This entry comes from a study of siplizumab effects on memory and regulatory T cells. The assay was immunoSEQ multiplex PCR, and TCRdb's table has in-frame clones only and misses some. The table shows roughly 100,000 clones, with roughly 92% occurring only once. What was sequenced was Tregs sorted from blood. The rearrangement uses TRBV27 and TRBJ1-1, with 9 bases fitting TRBD1. This TCR derives from a human donor in good health. DNA of the CDR3: TGTGCCAGCAGTTTTCTGGGACAGGGCGGCACTGAAGCTTTCTTT. It is translated as CASSFLGQGGTEAFF.